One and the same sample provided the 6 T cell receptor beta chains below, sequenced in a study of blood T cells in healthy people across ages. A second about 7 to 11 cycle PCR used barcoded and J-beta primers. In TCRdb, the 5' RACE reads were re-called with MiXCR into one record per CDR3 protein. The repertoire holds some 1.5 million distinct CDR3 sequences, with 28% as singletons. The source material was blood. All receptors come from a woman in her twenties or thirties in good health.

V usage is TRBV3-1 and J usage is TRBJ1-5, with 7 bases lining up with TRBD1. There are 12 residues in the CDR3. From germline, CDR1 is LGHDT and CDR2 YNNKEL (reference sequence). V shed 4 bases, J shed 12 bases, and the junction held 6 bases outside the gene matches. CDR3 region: CASSPPGGIQHF. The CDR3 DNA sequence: TGTGCCAGCAGCCCCCCAGGGGGGATCCAGCATTTT.

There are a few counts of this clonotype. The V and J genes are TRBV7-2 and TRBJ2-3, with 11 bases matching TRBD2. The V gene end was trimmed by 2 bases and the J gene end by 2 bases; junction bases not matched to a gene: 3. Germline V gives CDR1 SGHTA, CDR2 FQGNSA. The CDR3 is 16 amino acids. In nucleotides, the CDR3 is TGTGCCAGCAGCTTATCTAGCGGGAGGACCACAGATACGCAGTATTTT. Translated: CASSLSSGRTTDTQYF. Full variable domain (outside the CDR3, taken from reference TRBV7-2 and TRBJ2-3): GAGVSQSPSNKVTEKGKDVELRCDPISGHTALYWYRQSLGQGLEFLIYFQGNSAPDKSGLPSDRFSAERTGGSVSTLTIQRTQQEDSAVYLCASSLSSGRTTDTQYFGPGTRLTVL.

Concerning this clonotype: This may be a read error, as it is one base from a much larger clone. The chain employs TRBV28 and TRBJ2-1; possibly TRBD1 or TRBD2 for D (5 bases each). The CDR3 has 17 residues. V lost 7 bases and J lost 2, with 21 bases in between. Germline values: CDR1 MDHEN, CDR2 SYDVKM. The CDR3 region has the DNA TGTGCCAGCACCAACCTGACAGCGGATCTCGCCTACAATGAGCAGTTCTTC. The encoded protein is CASTNLTADLAYNEQFF.

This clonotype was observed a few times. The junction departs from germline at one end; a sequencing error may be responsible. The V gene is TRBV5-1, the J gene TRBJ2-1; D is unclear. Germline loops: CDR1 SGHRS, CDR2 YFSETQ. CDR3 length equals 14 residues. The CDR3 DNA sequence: TGCGCCGGCAGCCCCTACACCCCTGGGGATGAGCAGTTCTTC. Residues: CAGSPYTPGDEQFF.

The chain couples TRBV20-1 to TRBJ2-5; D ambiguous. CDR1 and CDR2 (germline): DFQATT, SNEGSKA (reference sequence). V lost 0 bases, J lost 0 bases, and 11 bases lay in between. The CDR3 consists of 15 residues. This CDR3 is CSAREIVTDQETQYF. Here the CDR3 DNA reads TGCAGTGCTAGAGAGATTGTAACAGACCAAGAGACCCAGTACTTC.

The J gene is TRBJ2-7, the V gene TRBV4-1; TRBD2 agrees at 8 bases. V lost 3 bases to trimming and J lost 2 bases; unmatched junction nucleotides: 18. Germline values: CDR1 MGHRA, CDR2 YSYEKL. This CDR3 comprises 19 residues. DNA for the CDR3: TGCGCCAGCAGCCATCTCCCCGGGGGGGGACAAACCATAACCTACGAGCAGTACTTC. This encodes CASSHLPGGGQTITYEQYF.